These 6 T cell receptor beta chains were sequenced from one sample in a study of Ad26.COV2.S vaccination and SARS-CoV-2 variants. Treatment meaning: some 20 received Ad26.COV2.S at low or high dose, single or two shots; roughly 5 received placebo; per-sample allocation not given. Samples analyzed were those drawn on day 63 after the first vaccine or placebo injection. Measured with immunoSEQ multiplex PCR; TCRdb has only the in-frame clones, and not every one. The sample holds 500,000 or so clones, roughly 85% seen once. The sequenced sample was peripheral blood, obtained in a trial of Ad26.COV2.S vaccine versus placebo. These receptors originate from a person aged 18 to 65 who received the Ad26.COV2.S COVID-19 vaccine or a placebo.

The V gene is TRBV7-9, the J gene TRBJ2-3; D might be TRBD1 (5 bases). V was clipped by 7 bases and J by 5 bases, with 13 bases between them. The CDR3 runs 13 residues. CDR1 and CDR2 (germline): SEHNR, FQNEAQ (reference sequence). CDR3: CASTPDSEDTQYF. DNA for the CDR3: TGTGCCAGCACTCCCGACAGTGAAGATACGCAGTATTTT.

J is TRBJ1-4 and V is TRBV7-9, with D hard to call. The CDR3 spans 17 residues. The V and J ends lost 1 base and 4 bases respectively, with 16 bases between them. The germline V gene has CDR1 SEHNR and CDR2 FQNEAQ (reference sequence). The CDR3 DNA reads TGTGCCAGCAGCTTAGGGACCCCGTCCTTCGGTAATGAAAAACTGTTTTTT. Its protein product is CASSLGTPSFGNEKLFF.

The chain couples TRBV6-2 or TRBV6-3 to TRBJ1-2; D call uncertain. The CDR3 is 13 amino acids. V was clipped by 6 bases and J by 5 bases, with 13 bases between them. CDR1 and CDR2 (germline): MNHEY, SVGEGT. The CDR3 DNA reads TGTGCCAGCAGCCCCCTCAGTTCTTATGGCTACACCTTC. Encoded protein: CASSPLSSYGYTF.

This rearrangement joins TRBV27 to TRBJ1-2, with 9 nucleotides matching TRBD1. CDR3 size: 16 residues. Germline CDR1 MNHEY, CDR2 SMNVEV (reference sequence). The trim removed 10 bases at V and 9 bases at J, leaving 21 bases unmatched. Here the CDR3 DNA reads TGTGCCACCAAGTCACAGGGGGCGTTGCTAACCGGGCGCTACACCTTC. It specifies CATKSQGALLTGRYTF.

This chain joins TRBV4-1 and TRBJ1-4, with D uncertain. Trimming cost V 1 base and J 2 bases, with 8 bases left between them. The CDR3 runs to 15 residues. Per the germline V gene, CDR1 is MGHRA and CDR2 is YSYEKL. CDR3 bases: TGCGCCAGCAGCCAAGGACGGAGGACTAATGAAAAACTGTTTTTT. As protein: CASSQGRRTNEKLFF.

The chain uses TRBV5-4 and TRBJ1-2; 8 bases are shared with TRBD1. The CDR3 has 14 amino acids. CDR1 is SGHNT and CDR2 is YYREEE in the germline V gene (reference sequence). Trimming cost V 3 bases and J 3 bases; bases outside gene matches: 4. The CDR3 spells CASSSGGADYGYTF. The CDR3 coding sequence is TGTGCCAGCAGCTCAGGGGGCGCGGACTATGGCTACACCTTC.